The next 18 T cell receptor beta chains were all read from a single sample in a study of CD8+CD57+ T cells in acquired aplastic anemia. Genomic DNA, serving as template, underwent TCR beta VDJ and CDR3 profiling. Using its own MiXCR run on the reads, TCRdb lists one record per CDR3 protein. The table includes around 190,000 distinct CDR3 sequences, around 60% detected once. The sequenced material came from sorted CD4+, CD8+, or CD8+CD57+ T cells (not recorded which) from PBMCs. Source of these receptors: a human donor in good health.

This chain joins TRBV5-1 and TRBJ2-7; D unclear. The V end lost 0 bases, the J end lost 6 bases, and 10 bases lay between the germline ends. Per the germline V gene, CDR1 is SGHRS and CDR2 is YFSETQ. CDR3 size: 13 residues. CDR3 nucleotide sequence: TGCGCCAGCAGCTTGGATGGGGTTGGCGAGCAGTACTTC. It encodes CASSLDGVGEQYF.

The rearrangement joins TRBV24-1 to TRBJ2-5; D is possibly TRBD1 (6 bases). The CDR3 consists of 14 residues. V dropped 2 bases and J dropped 5 bases, with 11 bases sitting between them. The germline CDR1 and CDR2 sequences are KGHDR and SFDVKD. The CDR3 bases are TGTGCCACCAGTGATTGGACAGAGGGGGAGACCCAGTACTTC. This codes for CATSDWTEGETQYF.

The V and J genes are TRBV19 and TRBJ2-1; 11 bases are shared with TRBD1. CDR1 is LNHDA, CDR2 SQIVND, per germline (reference sequence). The CDR3 has 14 amino acids. With V trimmed by 3 bases and J by 6 bases, 1 base remained unmatched. This CDR3 reads CASSMGTGGNEQFF. The CDR3 DNA is TGTGCCAGTAGTATGGGGACAGGGGGCAATGAGCAGTTCTTC. The full variable domain, rest sourced from reference TRBV19 and TRBJ2-1, is DGGITQSPKYLFRKEGQNVTLSCEQNLNHDAMYWYRQDPGQGLRLIYYSQIVNDFQKGDIAEGYSVSREKKESFPLTVTSAQKNPTAFYLCASSMGTGGNEQFFGPGTRLTVL.

This sequence joins TRBV10-3 and TRBJ2-2, with D hard to call. V lost 0 bases to trimming and J lost 8 bases, with 13 bases between them. The CDR3 runs 15 residues. Germline-derived CDR1 and CDR2 are ENHRY and SYGVKD. CDR3 sequence (DNA): TGTGCCATCAGTGAGTCGTTGGAAGGAGCGGGGGAGCTGTTTTTT. Encoded protein: CAISESLEGAGELFF.

This clonotype was counted a single time. The chain carries TRBV9 and TRBJ2-7; D not resolved. The germline V and J ends were trimmed by 5 bases and 3 bases, with 9 bases remaining between them. CDR3 length: 12 amino acids. Germline V gives CDR1 SGDLS, CDR2 YYNGEE. CDR3 region: CASSGSGYEQYF. The CDR3 nucleotides read TGTGCCAGCAGTGGGTCGGGCTACGAGCAGTACTTC.

The rearrangement joins TRBV7-9 to TRBJ1-2; D is possibly TRBD1 (5 bases). Germline CDR1 SEHNR, CDR2 FQNEAQ (reference sequence). The CDR3 is made up of 12 amino acids. Trimming took off 5 bases at V and 8 bases at J, with 12 bases between the two ends. The CDR3 DNA is TGTGCCAGCAGCCTAACCTCAGGGGGCTACACCTTC. Translated: CASSLTSGGYTF.

This rearrangement joins TRBV19 to TRBJ1-5; D not resolved. The CDR3 spans 14 residues. The germline CDR1 and CDR2 sequences are LNHDA and SQIVND (reference sequence). V was pared by 3 bases and J by 1 base, with 7 bases between. The CDR3 loop reads CASSMNPSNQPQHF. CDR3 nucleotide sequence: TGTGCCAGTAGTATGAACCCCAGCAATCAGCCCCAGCATTTT.

The chain combines TRBV5-1 with TRBJ2-7, with D unclear. The CDR3 is 13 residues long. Trimming removed 4 bases at V and 3 bases at J, with 11 bases between. Germline V gene lookup returns CDR1 SGHRS and CDR2 YFSETQ. The CDR3 DNA follows: TGCGCCAGCAGCACCCAAGCGAACTACGAGCAGTACTTC. Protein sequence: CASSTQANYEQYF.

The gene calls are TRBV10-3 and TRBJ1-5; weak D call: TRBD1 (5 bases). The germline gives CDR1 ENHRY, CDR2 SYGVKD. The V and J ends lost 2 bases and 1 base respectively, with 6 bases between them. The CDR3 length is 14 residues. The CDR3 DNA reads as TGTGCCATCAGTGAGGCAGGGAGCAATCAGCCCCAGCATTTT. It translates to CAISEAGSNQPQHF.

The chain has TRBV15 and TRBJ1-3; no firm D call. The V gene's germline CDR1 is LNHNV and CDR2 YYDKDF (reference sequence). CDR3 length: 13 residues. Trimming pared 5 bases from V and 4 bases from J, leaving 9 bases between. This chain's CDR3 is CATSLWRGNTIYF. In DNA, the CDR3 is TGTGCCACCAGCCTCTGGAGGGGAAACACCATATATTTT.

In this sample, this clonotype turned up once. The genes are TRBV20-1 and TRBJ1-3; possible D gene TRBD1, 5 bases. The V gene's germline CDR1 is DFQATT and CDR2 SNEGSKA (reference sequence). This CDR3 spans 13 amino acids. V gave up 5 bases and J gave up 4 bases, with 12 bases separating them. The CDR3 DNA sequence: TGCAGTGCTCTTCAGGGTGGAGGAAACACCATATATTTT. This codes for CSALQGGGNTIYF.

This chain links TRBV11-2 with TRBJ2-1; perhaps TRBD2 as D (6 bases). Trimming removed 5 bases at V and 4 bases at J, with 15 bases between. The germline V gene encodes CDR1 SGHAT and CDR2 FQNNGV. This CDR3 spans 15 amino acids. In nucleotides, the CDR3 is TGTGCCAGCAGCCCGGGAGAGGGTGGGTACAATGAGCAGTTCTTC. It encodes CASSPGEGGYNEQFF.

CDR3 bases: TGTGCCACCAGCAGAGACTCAGGGGAGAGCGGCGAGCAGTACTTC. Protein: CATSRDSGESGEQYF. The rearrangement uses TRBV15 and TRBJ2-7, with TRBD1 as a possible D gene (6 bases). Germline V gene lookup returns CDR1 LNHNV and CDR2 YYDKDF (reference sequence). This CDR3 comprises 15 residues. The V end was cut by 0 bases, the J end by 6 bases, with 15 bases between.

V and J are TRBV20-1 and TRBJ2-5; no definite D call. Trimming shortened V by 3 bases and J by 5 bases, and 13 bases separated the two germline ends. The CDR3 sequence is 13 residues long. CDR1 is DFQATT and CDR2 is SNEGSKA in the germline V gene (reference sequence). CDR3: CSASPGSRETQYF. CDR3 nucleotide sequence: TGCAGTGCTAGCCCCGGATCGAGGGAGACCCAGTACTTC.

The chain joins TRBV7-3 to TRBJ2-2; TRBD1 matches 8 bases. This CDR3 spans 14 amino acids. The junction had 6 bases not matched to a gene; V was cut back by 8 bases and J by 4 bases. Germline-derived CDR1 and CDR2 are SGHTA and FQGTGA. DNA of the CDR3: TGTGCCAGCGCCCCAGGGGGCTCCACCGGGGAGCTGTTTTTT. This gives the protein CASAPGGSTGELFF.

This clonotype has ten or more counts. The CDR3 loop reads CASSMIRPAAPLNTGELFF. CDR3 sequence (DNA): TGTGCCAGTAGTATGATCAGGCCGGCTGCCCCTCTGAACACCGGGGAGCTGTTTTTT. The chain combines TRBV19 with TRBJ2-2; D gene unclear. Per the germline V gene, CDR1 is LNHDA and CDR2 is SQIVND (reference sequence). V was clipped by 3 bases and J by 1 base, with 21 bases between them. CDR3 length: 19 amino acids.

This clonotype was counted at least ten times. This rearrangement joins TRBV15 to TRBJ1-5; D ambiguous. With 0 bases removed from V and 4 bases from J, the gap between germline ends came to 4 bases. The CDR3 contains 13 residues. Germline CDR1 reads LNHNV; CDR2 reads YYDKDF (reference sequence). This chain's CDR3 is CATSRDHNQPQHF. The DNA of the CDR3 is TGTGCCACCAGCAGAGATCATAATCAGCCCCAGCATTTT.

The rearrangement uses TRBV15 and TRBJ1-1, with TRBD1 matching 7 bases. CDR1 is LNHNV and CDR2 is YYDKDF in the germline V gene (reference sequence). Trimming removed 1 base from V and 5 bases from J; junction bases left unmatched: 4. There are 14 residues in the CDR3. The CDR3 sequence: CATSRGSQGTEAFF. In DNA, the CDR3 is TGTGCCACCAGCAGAGGGTCACAGGGGACTGAAGCTTTCTTT.